The 8 T cell receptor beta chains below were found in one sample sequenced in a study of metastatic and nonmetastatic thyroid tumors. Patients underwent thyroid surgery, and none had received any treatment before it. TCRdb re-called clones via MiXCR from the PCR reads. The sample consists of 30,000 or so clones, about 32% of them appearing once. Sequenced: blood. The receptors were gathered from a female donor with papillary thyroid cancer or a benign thyroid nodule (not recorded which). Some clones in this sample may be carry-over from other donors' samples.

This clone was seen a handful of times. The DNA for the CDR3 is TGTGCCAGCAGCTCCCCCGGGGAGGCGAACTATGGCTACACCTTC. It codes for CASSSPGEANYGYTF. V gene TRBV5-8 combines with J gene TRBJ1-2; no clear D. This CDR3 spans 15 amino acids. The germline V and J ends were trimmed by 3 bases and 2 bases, with 14 bases remaining between them. CDR1 is SGHTS and CDR2 is YDEGEE in the germline V gene.

This clone occurred many times. The J gene is TRBJ2-1, the V gene TRBV6-1, with unresolved D. Trimming removed 5 bases at V and 4 bases at J, with 18 bases between. CDR1 and CDR2 (germline): MNHNS, SASEGT. The CDR3 has 16 amino acids. The CDR3 DNA reads as TGTGCCAGCAGTAACCCCTTTCCTTCGCCGTACAATGAGCAGTTCTTC. Residues: CASSNPFPSPYNEQFF.

This clone occurred a few times. V usage is TRBV5-1 and J usage is TRBJ1-1; possibly TRBD1 for D (5 bases). Per the germline V gene, CDR1 is SGHRS and CDR2 is YFSETQ. The CDR3 covers 15 residues. V lost 7 bases and J lost 0, with 16 bases in between. In DNA form, the CDR3 reads TGCGCCAGCGGAATTGATAGGGGTATGAACACTGAAGCTTTCTTT. Residues: CASGIDRGMNTEAFF.

The CDR3 region is CASGADTQYF. The DNA of the CDR3 is TGTGCCAGCGGTGCAGATACGCAGTATTTT. The chain combines TRBV28 with TRBJ2-3, with no clear D. Germline lookup yields CDR1 MDHEN and CDR2 SYDVKM. Trimming removed 8 bases at V and 4 bases at J, with 4 bases between. The CDR3 extends over 10 amino acids.

This sequence joins TRBV6-2 or TRBV6-3 and TRBJ2-1; D not resolved. The CDR3 is made up of 13 amino acids. Trimming took off 6 bases at V and 4 bases at J, with 10 bases between the two ends. Germline V gene data show CDR1 as MNHEY and CDR2 as SVGEGT. The CDR3 coding sequence is TGTGCCAGCAGCCTGGACGCTTACAATGAGCAGTTCTTC. Its protein product is CASSLDAYNEQFF.

This clone has ten or more counts. V gene TRBV6-5 combines with J gene TRBJ1-6; D perhaps matches TRBD1 (6 bases). The CDR3 is 16 amino acids. Germline CDR1 and CDR2: MNHEY and SVGAGI. Trimming cost V 0 bases and J 5 bases, with 11 bases left between them. The CDR3 bases are TGTGCCAGCAGTTACTCGGGGGGCGTCGATAATTCACCCCTCCACTTT. It encodes CASSYSGGVDNSPLHF.

About this clone itself: At one boundary the junction diverges from the germline segment, which might be a read error. This chain connects TRBV20-1 to TRBJ2-2; 10 nucleotides align to TRBD2. This CDR3 region has 16 residues. Germline loops: CDR1 DFQATT, CDR2 SNEGSKA (reference sequence). The CDR3 region is CSASFFSGRITRELFF. The CDR3 DNA reads TGCAGTGCTAGTTTTTTTAGCGGGAGGATCACCCGGGAGCTGTTTTTT.

This clone appeared many times. The chain recombines TRBV12-3 or TRBV12-4 with TRBJ2-7; D remains unclear. Between the trimmed V and J ends, which lost 3 bases and 4 bases, there was a span of 10 bases. CDR3 length: 13 amino acids. The CDR3 is CASSFGEDYEQYF. For the CDR3, the DNA is TGTGCCAGCAGTTTTGGGGAAGATTACGAGCAGTACTTC.